This record concerns one T cell receptor (beta chain) sequence. Its antigen is unknown. These data are taken from a study of vaccination and CD4 T cells after COVID-19. Study-level information: Two of the convalescents were Hispanic, and the group consisted of six males and four females.

The treatment: roughly ten-day PBMC culture with coronavirus spike peptide pools or control peptides (ViraFEST assay). PBMC cultures, at 1.5 million to 2.5 million cells per well, received 8 to 10 IU/ml IL-2 and about 10 ug/ml peptide pools. Cultured CD4+ T-cell DNA underwent Oncomine TCR Beta short-read sequencing. A single record per CDR3 protein comes from TCRdb applying MiXCR to the PCR reads. The table lists approximately 18,000 distinct CDR3 sequences, roughly 43% of them singletons. The CDR3 has 13 amino acids. Trimming removed 4 bases from V and 11 bases from J, with 17 bases in between. CDR1 DFQATT and CDR2 SNEGSKA come from the germline V gene (reference sequence).

The rearrangement joins TRBV20-1 to TRBJ1-4, with D tentatively TRBD1 (5 bases). The receptor was isolated from a human donor who had recovered from COVID-19. The sample was CD4+ T cells from blood, cultured in vitro, taken after SARS-CoV-2 vaccination. This chain's CDR3 is CSAKTDSPEKLFF. CDR3 nucleotide sequence: TGCAGTGCTAAGACAGACTCTCCGGAGAAACTGTTTTTT.